These T cell receptor beta chains were read from a single sample in a study of response to subunit inactivated influenza vaccine. TCRdb redid the calling of the RT-PCR reads with MiXCR, one entry per CDR3 protein. The table shows under 200,000 distinct CDR3 sequences, with about 11% occurring only once. The source material was non-naive T cells sorted from PBMCs, sampled 45 days after vaccination. These receptors came from a man aged 45-65 years who received an inactivated influenza vaccine. Each CDR3 is given with its conserved first and last residue. Fields, in order: CDR3 length, V gene, CDR3 protein.

length: 15
V: TRBV20-1
CDR3: CSARDLQSIQETQYF

length: 13
V: TRBV5-1
CDR3: CASSPGLTYEQYF

length: 14
V: TRBV10-3
CDR3: CAIRDRVSADTQYF

length: 15
V: TRBV20-1
CDR3: CSARDRLLYTDTQYF

length: 13
V: TRBV6-2/TRBV6-3
CDR3: CASSDDSIYGYTF

length: 16
V: TRBV5-1
CDR3: CASSLSGTLAKNIQYF

length: 16
V: TRBV12-3/TRBV12-4
CDR3: CASSRSGRGLTDTQYF

length: 12
V: TRBV12-3/TRBV12-4
CDR3: CASSKGLAVSYF

length: 12
V: TRBV5-5
CDR3: CASSYSGYEQYF

length: 14
V: TRBV11-2
CDR3: CASSDTRAQGEQFF

length: 14
V: TRBV25-1
CDR3: CASIEREGANEQFF

length: 13
V: TRBV7-8
CDR3: CASRGGVSYEQYF

length: 15
V: TRBV3-1
CDR3: CASSQSLAGAREQYF

length: 13
V: TRBV5-5
CDR3: CASGPGLGYEQFF

length: 12
V: TRBV19
CDR3: CASSIPQGLLHF

length: 14
V: TRBV20-1
CDR3: CSARGGPLNQPQHF

length: 18
V: TRBV6-2/TRBV6-3
CDR3: CASSYPPRTSGRQETQYF

length: 16
V: TRBV5-1
CDR3: CASSPQMGQGRDTQYF

length: 14
V: TRBV6-1
CDR3: CASRPDRGIQPQHF

length: 15
V: TRBV5-1
CDR3: CASSTGLAEKREQYF

length: 19
V: TRBV6-2/TRBV6-3
CDR3: CASSYMGALGKPPAYGYTF

length: 12
V: TRBV10-3
CDR3: CATSGRGDEQFF

length: 15
V: TRBV6-1
CDR3: CASSPTSGSYNEQFF

length: 15
V: TRBV20-1
CDR3: CSARTGGIAKNIQYF

length: 14
V: TRBV4-3
CDR3: CASSHTTGSNEQYF

length: 14
V: TRBV4-2
CDR3: CASTSGTGSYEQYF

length: 15
V: TRBV20-1
CDR3: CSYSPGLAGTDTQYF

length: 11
V: TRBV12-3/TRBV12-4
CDR3: CASSHQETQYF

length: 12
V: TRBV7-2
CDR3: CASSAKSGELFF

length: 15
V: TRBV6-5
CDR3: CASSYTGTGSYGYTF

length: 14
V: TRBV7-6
CDR3: CASSGTSGHYEQYF

length: 17
V: TRBV5-1
CDR3: CASSLSRTSGSSYEQYF

length: 17
V: TRBV10-3
CDR3: CAISELNLRREDHEQYF

length: 17
V: TRBV18
CDR3: CASSPPTRSGAGGELFF

length: 16
V: TRBV6-1
CDR3: CASSPDGLVRIETQYF

length: 15
V: TRBV7-2
CDR3: CASSRARGHGTEAFF

length: 18
V: TRBV7-2
CDR3: CASSLARHRGSITDTQYF

length: 16
V: TRBV2
CDR3: CASSEGGGPSTDTQYF

length: 13
V: TRBV6-1
CDR3: CASSTGTVTEAFF

length: 13
V: TRBV28
CDR3: CASSFPGANIQYF

length: 15
V: TRBV28
CDR3: CASSATGQWGYGYTF

length: 14
V: TRBV7-2
CDR3: CASSVLAGGFEQFF

length: 18
V: TRBV6-1
CDR3: CASSGRVTSGILTDTQYF

length: 16
V: TRBV28
CDR3: CASSPSGTGGFYEQYF

length: 11
V: TRBV2
CDR3: CASGGVETQYF

length: 14
V: TRBV28
CDR3: CASSLFEDPRELFF

length: 15
V: TRBV20-1
CDR3: CSAPRSSGRSGELFF

length: 15
V: TRBV19
CDR3: CASSQRGKPFNEQFF

length: 12
V: TRBV11-2
CDR3: CASTPGGDTQYF

length: 13
V: TRBV20-1
CDR3: CSAPRRSDTEAFF

length: 12
V: TRBV12-3/TRBV12-4
CDR3: CASRGGRGEQFF

length: 15
V: TRBV7-9
CDR3: CASSYGQGNTDTQYF